The rows below give T cell receptor beta chains drawn from one sample of a study of shared clonotypes between healthy human individuals. Profiled with immunoSEQ multiplex PCR; TCRdb holds only in-frame clones, not every one. The table shows approximately 2,000,000 clones, with around 93% occurring only once. Sequencing input: naive CD4+ T cells from PBMCs. The source of these receptors is a man aged 18 to 29 in good health. Some clones in this sample may be carry-over from other donors' samples. Each CDR3 is given with its conserved first and last residue. The D gene is left open where the match is weak. Clone size is shown for a subset of rows, as once, few, many or a class of expanded clone.

V: TRBV10-3
size: NA
length: 13
J: TRBJ1-4
D: NA
CDR3: CAIRGITNEKLFF
DNA: TGTGCCATCCGAGGGATTACTAATGAAAAACTGTTTTTT

V: TRBV7-9
size: once
length: 12
J: TRBJ1-2
D: NA
CDR3: CASSIPDYGYTF
DNA: TGTGCCAGCAGCATCCCAGACTATGGCTACACCTTC

V: TRBV23-1
size: NA
length: 13
J: TRBJ1-5
D: TRBD1
CDR3: CASRGTGDQPQHF
DNA: TGCGCCAGCAGGGGAACAGGGGACCAGCCCCAGCATTTT

V: TRBV11-1
size: NA
length: 16
J: TRBJ2-5
D: TRBD1
CDR3: CASSSRFDRVEETQYF
DNA: TGTGCCAGCAGCTCTCGTTTTGACAGGGTGGAAGAGACCCAGTACTTC

V: TRBV14
size: NA
length: 14
J: TRBJ1-2
D: NA
CDR3: CASSRNTGDYGYTF
DNA: TGTGCCAGCAGCCGAAATACAGGAGACTATGGCTACACCTTC

V: TRBV7-9
size: NA
length: 15
J: TRBJ2-3
D: NA
CDR3: CASSLFPSPTDTQYF
DNA: TGTGCCAGCAGCTTATTTCCTAGCCCCACAGATACGCAGTATTTT

V: TRBV5-5
size: once
length: 16
J: TRBJ2-2
D: NA
CDR3: CASSLGRARSTGELFF
DNA: TGTGCCAGCAGCTTGGGCAGGGCGCGGTCTACCGGGGAGCTGTTTTTT

V: TRBV6-5
size: NA
length: 15
J: TRBJ2-7
D: TRBD1
CDR3: CASRHRDRGSYEQYF
DNA: TGTGCCAGCAGACATAGAGACAGGGGCTCCTACGAGCAGTACTTC

V: TRBV6-6
size: NA
length: 15
J: TRBJ1-2
D: NA
CDR3: CASSASTGYLGGYTF
DNA: TGTGCCAGCAGTGCTTCAACAGGGTACTTGGGTGGCTACACCTTC

V: TRBV2
size: NA
length: 16
J: TRBJ1-2
D: NA
CDR3: CASSESPGLGSYGYTF
DNA: TGTGCCAGCAGTGAAAGTCCGGGGCTAGGTTCGTATGGCTACACCTTC

V: TRBV7-3
size: NA
length: 14
J: TRBJ2-2
D: NA
CDR3: CASSFTRDTGELFF
DNA: TGTGCCAGCAGCTTCACCAGGGACACCGGGGAGCTGTTTTTT

V: TRBV30
size: NA
length: 13
J: TRBJ2-5
D: NA
CDR3: CAMEATQLETQYF
DNA: TGTGCGATGGAGGCTACACAACTAGAGACCCAGTACTTC

V: TRBV6-1
size: NA
length: 15
J: TRBJ1-2
D: TRBD1
CDR3: CASSDPGQGHYGYTF
DNA: TGTGCCAGCAGTGACCCCGGACAGGGGCACTATGGCTACACCTTC

V: TRBV6-6
size: NA
length: 16
J: TRBJ2-7
D: TRBD1
CDR3: CASSYRQTGGFHEQYF
DNA: TGTGCCAGCAGTTACCGTCAGACAGGGGGTTTCCACGAGCAGTACTTC

V: TRBV4-2
size: NA
length: 16
J: TRBJ1-2
D: TRBD1
CDR3: CASSQALGQENYGYTF
DNA: TGTGCCAGCAGCCAAGCCCTAGGACAGGAAAACTATGGCTACACCTTC

V: TRBV5-5
size: NA
length: 16
J: TRBJ2-3
D: TRBD2
CDR3: CASSSGLADYTDTQYF
DNA: TGTGCCAGCAGCTCGGGACTAGCGGATTACACAGATACGCAGTATTTT

V: TRBV5-1
size: NA
length: 15
J: TRBJ2-5
D: TRBD1
CDR3: CASNPGTAFQETQYF
DNA: TGCGCCAGCAATCCCGGGACAGCGTTCCAAGAGACCCAGTACTTC

V: TRBV2
size: NA
length: 15
J: TRBJ2-2
D: NA
CDR3: CASRDQGDSTGELFF
DNA: TGTGCCAGCAGAGATCAGGGGGACTCAACCGGGGAGCTGTTTTTT

V: TRBV5-1
size: few
length: 14
J: TRBJ1-1
D: TRBD1
CDR3: CASRIGTGVTEAFF
DNA: TGCGCCAGCAGAATAGGGACAGGGGTGACTGAAGCTTTCTTT

V: TRBV6-6
size: once
length: 14
J: TRBJ2-4
D: NA
CDR3: CASSYGTAKNIQYF
DNA: TGTGCCAGCAGTTACGGGACAGCCAAAAACATTCAGTACTTC

V: TRBV27
size: once
length: 15
J: TRBJ1-6
D: NA
CDR3: CASRATGGLNSPLHF
DNA: TGTGCCAGCAGGGCGACAGGCGGTCTTAATTCACCCCTCCACTTT

V: TRBV11-1
size: NA
length: 13
J: TRBJ1-2
D: NA
CDR3: CASSSREVYGYTF
DNA: TGTGCCAGCAGCAGCCGGGAGGTATATGGCTACACCTTC

V: TRBV28
size: NA
length: 17
J: TRBJ2-2
D: NA
CDR3: CASSFAGLAINTGELFF
DNA: TGTGCCAGCAGTTTCGCAGGGCTAGCCATAAACACCGGGGAGCTGTTTTTT

V: TRBV7-2
size: NA
length: 13
J: TRBJ2-7
D: TRBD1
CDR3: CASSTGGAYEQYF
DNA: TGTGCCAGCAGCACAGGGGGAGCCTACGAGCAGTACTTC

V: TRBV28
size: NA
length: 15
J: TRBJ1-5
D: NA
CDR3: CASSKRTAPAQPQHF
DNA: TGTGCCAGCAGTAAGAGGACAGCCCCAGCTCAGCCCCAGCATTTT

V: TRBV7-2
size: NA
length: 15
J: TRBJ2-7
D: TRBD2
CDR3: CASSLWDAGGYEQYF
DNA: TGTGCCAGCAGCTTATGGGATGCGGGAGGTTACGAGCAGTACTTC

V: TRBV6-5
size: NA
length: 15
J: TRBJ1-5
D: NA
CDR3: CASRLNRAGNQPQHF
DNA: TGTGCCAGCAGGCTTAACAGGGCAGGCAATCAGCCCCAGCATTTT

V: TRBV7-2
size: few
length: 14
J: TRBJ2-7
D: NA
CDR3: CASSLGRYTHEQYF
DNA: TGTGCCAGCAGCTTAGGCCGGTACACCCACGAGCAGTACTTC

V: TRBV11-2
size: NA
length: 16
J: TRBJ2-1
D: TRBD2
CDR3: CASSLTSGNPTGEQFF
DNA: TGTGCCAGCAGCCTGACTAGCGGGAACCCCACGGGTGAGCAGTTCTTC

V: TRBV5-6
size: NA
length: 17
J: TRBJ2-5
D: TRBD1
CDR3: CASKRTLGQGRVETQYF
DNA: TGTGCCAGCAAACGTACGTTGGGACAGGGTCGTGTGGAGACCCAGTACTTC

V: TRBV29-1
size: NA
length: 13
J: TRBJ2-2
D: NA
CDR3: CSVSTGATGELFF
DNA: TGCAGCGTTTCCACCGGGGCCACCGGGGAGCTGTTTTTT

V: TRBV4-2
size: once
length: 14
J: TRBJ1-2
D: TRBD1
CDR3: CASSSTGGDYGYTF
DNA: TGTGCCAGCAGCTCGACAGGGGGCGACTATGGCTACACCTTC

V: TRBV21-1
size: NA
length: 17
J: TRBJ2-6
D: NA
CDR3: CASSNGAGRSGANVLTF
DNA: TGTGCCAGCAGCAATGGGGCAGGCCGCTCTGGGGCCAACGTCCTGACTTTC

V: TRBV9
size: NA
length: 14
J: TRBJ1-2
D: NA
CDR3: CASSVGGLNYGYTF
DNA: TGTGCCAGCAGCGTAGGCGGACTGAACTATGGCTACACCTTC

V: TRBV11-2
size: NA
length: 16
J: TRBJ2-3
D: NA
CDR3: CASSLGDRFSTDTQYF
DNA: TGTGCCAGCAGCTTAGGGGACCGCTTTAGCACAGATACGCAGTATTTT

V: TRBV2
size: NA
length: 13
J: TRBJ1-1
D: NA
CDR3: CASSVAGVTEAFF
DNA: TGTGCCAGCAGTGTCGCGGGTGTCACTGAAGCTTTCTTT

V: TRBV19
size: NA
length: 14
J: TRBJ2-5
D: NA
CDR3: CASSTGTKPETQYF
DNA: TGTGCCAGTAGTACCGGGACCAAGCCAGAGACCCAGTACTTC

V: TRBV6-1
size: NA
length: 15
J: TRBJ1-1
D: TRBD1
CDR3: CASSPGGRGYTEAFF
DNA: TGTGCCAGCAGCCCCGGGGGCAGGGGGTACACTGAAGCTTTCTTT

V: TRBV9
size: NA
length: 16
J: TRBJ1-1
D: NA
CDR3: CASSVDHGGRNTEAFF
DNA: TGTGCCAGCAGCGTAGATCATGGGGGGCGAAACACTGAAGCTTTCTTT

V: TRBV19
size: NA
length: 15
J: TRBJ2-7
D: NA
CDR3: CASSISGASGYEQYF
DNA: TGTGCCAGTAGTATTTCAGGGGCTAGCGGCTACGAGCAGTACTTC

V: TRBV6-1
size: NA
length: 13
J: TRBJ1-2
D: NA
CDR3: CASSQEYNYGYTF
DNA: TGTGCCAGCAGCCAGGAGTACAACTATGGCTACACCTTC

V: TRBV4-3
size: NA
length: 15
J: TRBJ1-2
D: NA
CDR3: CASSQAQGASYGYTF
DNA: TGCGCCAGCAGCCAAGCGCAGGGCGCGTCTTATGGCTACACCTTC

V: TRBV7-3
size: NA
length: 15
J: TRBJ2-7
D: NA
CDR3: CASSLQGGVVYEQYF
DNA: TGTGCCAGCAGCTTACAGGGGGGAGTTGTGTACGAGCAGTACTTC

V: TRBV5-1
size: NA
length: 15
J: TRBJ2-5
D: TRBD1
CDR3: CASSASGTGEETQYF
DNA: TGCGCCAGCAGCGCCTCAGGGACAGGAGAAGAGACCCAGTACTTC

V: TRBV7-9
size: NA
length: 16
J: TRBJ2-7
D: TRBD1
CDR3: CASSPVLSTGIYEQYF
DNA: TGTGCCAGCAGCCCTGTCCTTTCGACAGGGATCTACGAGCAGTACTTC

V: TRBV7-2
size: NA
length: 13
J: TRBJ2-5
D: NA
CDR3: CASGGHRMETQYF
DNA: TGTGCCAGCGGAGGGCACCGGATGGAGACCCAGTACTTC

V: TRBV10-3
size: NA
length: 16
J: TRBJ1-2
D: NA
CDR3: CAISESGPGQSYGYTF
DNA: TGTGCCATCAGTGAGTCGGGGCCAGGGCAGAGCTATGGCTACACCTTC

V: TRBV27
size: NA
length: 15
J: TRBJ1-3
D: NA
CDR3: CASSKRLGPGNTIYF
DNA: TGTGCCAGCAGTAAAAGGTTGGGGCCTGGAAACACCATATATTTT

V: TRBV19
size: NA
length: 15
J: TRBJ2-7
D: TRBD2
CDR3: CASSIGSAGALEQYF
DNA: TGTGCCAGTAGTATAGGCTCCGCGGGAGCTCTCGAGCAGTACTTC

V: TRBV28
size: NA
length: 18
J: TRBJ2-7
D: NA
CDR3: CASSLPLAGPDPIYEQYF
DNA: TGTGCCAGCAGTTTGCCTCTGGCGGGTCCCGATCCGATCTACGAGCAGTACTTC

V: TRBV28
size: NA
length: 14
J: TRBJ2-3
D: NA
CDR3: CASALDWTRGTQYF
DNA: TGTGCCAGCGCACTCGACTGGACCCGAGGTACGCAGTATTTT

V: TRBV7-3
size: NA
length: 14
J: TRBJ1-1
D: NA
CDR3: CASSQDGFYTEAFF
DNA: TGTGCCAGCAGCCAGGACGGTTTTTACACTGAAGCTTTCTTT

V: TRBV29-1
size: NA
length: 12
J: TRBJ1-5
D: NA
CDR3: CSVWDSNQPQHF
DNA: TGCAGCGTATGGGATAGCAATCAGCCCCAGCATTTT

V: TRBV14
size: NA
length: 14
J: TRBJ2-7
D: NA
CDR3: CASSRAGGSYEQYF
DNA: TGTGCCAGCAGCCGCGCCGGGGGCTCCTACGAGCAGTACTTC

V: TRBV5-4
size: NA
length: 14
J: TRBJ2-3
D: NA
CDR3: CASRSGAAGDTQYF
DNA: TGTGCCAGCCGCTCGGGGGCGGCGGGGGATACGCAGTATTTT

V: TRBV7-9
size: NA
length: 13
J: TRBJ2-1
D: NA
CDR3: CASSLVEGGEQFF
DNA: TGTGCCAGCAGCTTAGTGGAGGGAGGTGAGCAGTTCTTC